These 25 T cell receptor beta chains were all obtained from the same sample, sequenced in a study of CD8+ T cells in alopecia areata. Noted treatment: oral pan-JAK inhibitor, 5-10 mg twice daily. After isolation, RNA underwent reverse transcription to generate cDNA as the sequencing template. Libraries were prepared by immunoSEQ multiplex PCR; TCRdb keeps only in-frame clonotypes and omits some of them. The sample includes 150,000 to 250,000 clones, roughly 50% of them seen just once. Source: CD4+ T cells sorted from blood, taken at week 24, from a patient treated with tofacitinib. The receptors here all came from a human donor with alopecia areata.

Regarding this clone: The same CDR3 can be traced to other DNA sequences in this sample. This sequence joins TRBV5-1 and TRBJ1-6; 9 bases align to TRBD1. The junction had 2 bases not matched to a gene; V was cut back by 0 bases and J by 7 bases. Germline loops: CDR1 SGHRS, CDR2 YFSETQ. CDR3 length: 15 residues. This CDR3 reads CASSLGTGVNSPLHF. CDR3 bases: TGCGCCAGCAGCTTGGGGACAGGGGTCAATTCACCCCTCCACTTT.

The chain joins TRBV7-2 to TRBJ2-5; TRBD1 matches 10 bases. Losses at the gene ends were 3 bases for V and 4 bases for J; bases not matched to a gene: 2. The CDR3 runs to 14 residues. Germline CDR1 and CDR2: SGHTA and FQGNSA. CDR3 residues: CASSLTGGPETQYF. The CDR3 DNA is TGTGCCAGCAGCTTGACAGGGGGCCCAGAGACCCAGTACTTC.

The chain recombines TRBV2 with TRBJ1-1, with D possibly being TRBD1 (5 bases). The CDR3 contains 15 residues. Germline loops: CDR1 SNHLY, CDR2 FYNNEI. Trimming removed 6 bases from V and 0 bases from J, with 14 bases in between. CDR3 amino acids: CASSIRDGLNTEAFF. The CDR3 bases are TGTGCCAGCAGCATCCGGGACGGCTTGAACACTGAAGCTTTCTTT.

This rearrangement joins TRBV29-1 to TRBJ2-3; tentatively, D is TRBD1 or TRBD2 (5 bases each). CDR3 length: 14 residues. V was clipped by 6 bases and J by 3 bases, with 16 bases between them. CDR1 and CDR2 (germline): SQVTM, ANQGSEA. CDR3 sequence: CSVVGVGPTDTQYF. CDR3 bases: TGCAGCGTCGTGGGGGTCGGGCCTACAGATACGCAGTATTTT.

In this sample, this clone turned up a few times. The chain joins TRBV7-3 to TRBJ2-3, with unresolved D. V lost 5 bases to trimming and J lost 6 bases, with 15 bases between them. Looked up from germline, CDR1 is SGHTA and CDR2 is FQGTGA. This CDR3 has 14 amino acids. Here the CDR3 reads CASSPLDGVDTQYF. The CDR3 DNA reads TGTGCCAGCAGCCCCTTAGACGGAGTTGATACGCAGTATTTT.

The rearrangement links TRBV29-1 to TRBJ2-3; D call uncertain. The V end was cut by 1 base, the J end by 2 bases, with 16 bases between. The CDR3 is 16 amino acids. Germline CDR1 SQVTM, CDR2 ANQGSEA. Here the CDR3 reads CSVEGGSGWATDTQYF. The CDR3 DNA sequence: TGCAGCGTTGAAGGAGGTTCTGGGTGGGCCACAGATACGCAGTATTTT.

The CDR3 sequence is CASSLEGNTGELFF. In nucleotides, the CDR3 is TGCGCCAGCAGCTTGGAGGGGAACACCGGGGAGCTGTTTTTT. The rearrangement uses TRBV5-1 and TRBJ2-2, with no clear D. CDR1 SGHRS and CDR2 YFSETQ come from the germline V gene. This CDR3 has 14 amino acids. V was shortened by 0 bases and J by 1 base, with 4 bases between the two germline ends.

In its sample, this clone was seen once. The rearrangement links TRBV29-1 to TRBJ1-2, with D perhaps matching TRBD1 (5 bases). This CDR3 region has 14 residues. Trimming cost V 7 bases and J 2 bases, with 17 bases left between them. The germline CDR1 and CDR2 sequences are SQVTM and ANQGSEA. The CDR3 spells CSAKVEGRNYGYTF. CDR3 in DNA: TGCAGCGCAAAAGTTGAGGGGAGGAACTATGGCTACACCTTC.

This clone came up a few times. The chain joins TRBV6-1 to TRBJ1-5; possibly TRBD1 for D (6 bases). The CDR3 runs 15 residues. V lost 6 bases, J lost 6 bases, and 18 bases lay in between. CDR1 is MNHNS, CDR2 SASEGT, per germline. This CDR3 reads CASSFEGGALQPQHF. As DNA, the CDR3 is TGTGCCAGCAGCTTCGAGGGGGGAGCCCTTCAGCCCCAGCATTTT.

This clone appeared once. The chain links TRBV19 to TRBJ1-2; a possible D gene is TRBD1 (5 bases). Trimming shortened V by 3 bases and J by 6 bases, and 14 bases separated the two germline ends. This CDR3 comprises 14 residues. Germline V gene sequence: CDR1 LNHDA, CDR2 SQIVND (reference sequence). CDR3 amino acids: CASSIAGADHGYTF. CDR3 nucleotides: TGTGCCAGTAGTATCGCCGGGGCGGATCATGGCTACACCTTC.

With respect to this clone: At the DNA level, this CDR3 is encoded by other sequences in the same sample as well. The V gene is TRBV18, the J gene TRBJ1-1; D might be TRBD1 (6 bases). This CDR3 comprises 14 residues. The germline gives CDR1 KGHSH, CDR2 LQKENI. Trimming pared 1 base from V and 1 base from J, leaving 7 bases between. For the CDR3, the DNA is TGTGCCAGCTCACCACTACAGGGGAACACTGAAGCTTTCTTT. Protein: CASSPLQGNTEAFF.

CDR3: CASSPGQGAADTQYF. The CDR3 bases are TGTGCCAGCAGCCCGGGACAGGGGGCCGCAGATACGCAGTATTTT. The chain has TRBV7-9 and TRBJ2-3; 12 nucleotides agree with TRBD1. Looked up from germline, CDR1 is SEHNR and CDR2 is FQNEAQ (reference sequence). The ends lost 5 bases at V and 4 bases at J; junction bases unmatched: 4. The CDR3 is 15 residues long.

This clone was detected a few times. CDR3 sequence reads: CASSLAVQNEQFF. Written as DNA, the CDR3 is TGCGCCAGCAGCTTGGCTGTCCAGAATGAGCAGTTCTTC. The chain has TRBV5-1 and TRBJ2-1; D gene uncertain. Germline V gene lookup returns CDR1 SGHRS and CDR2 YFSETQ. The V and J ends lost 0 bases and 7 bases respectively, with 8 bases between them. The CDR3 has 13 residues.

The J gene is TRBJ2-7, the V gene TRBV7-2; possibly TRBD1 for D (6 bases). The germline gives CDR1 SGHTA, CDR2 FQGNSA. This CDR3 contains 14 residues. Trimming took off 3 bases at V and 9 bases at J, with 18 bases between the two ends. Here the CDR3 reads CASSLDGTYDGQYF. DNA of the CDR3: TGTGCCAGCAGCTTGGACGGGACATACGACGGGCAGTACTTC.

The CDR3 coding sequence is TGCGCCAGCAGCTTGTTGGATACGCAGTATTTT. Its protein product is CASSLLDTQYF. The rearrangement uses TRBV5-1 and TRBJ2-3; D not resolved. CDR1 and CDR2 (germline): SGHRS, YFSETQ. This CDR3 is 11 amino acids long. V was trimmed by 1 base and J by 6 bases, leaving 3 bases between them.

The CDR3, as DNA: TGTGCCAGCAGTCGTCGACCAACTCGGGACAATGAGCAGTTCTTC. This codes for CASSRRPTRDNEQFF. This chain links TRBV6-6 with TRBJ2-1, with D unclear. The CDR3 loop spans 15 amino acids. The V end was cut by 5 bases, the J end by 5 bases, with 16 bases between. Looked up from germline, CDR1 is MNHNY and CDR2 is SVGAGI (reference sequence).

The V call is TRBV10-3, the J call TRBJ2-4; 9 nucleotides match TRBD1. The trim removed 10 bases at V and 8 bases at J, leaving 9 bases unmatched. This CDR3 spans 13 amino acids. The V gene's germline CDR1 is ENHRY and CDR2 SYGVKD. CDR3 in amino acids: CATTGDREDIQYF. For the CDR3, the DNA is TGTGCCACCACCGGGGACAGGGAAGACATTCAGTACTTC.

The table lists this clone with a few counts. The CDR3 bases are TGCAGCGCCGGGTTTCGGGGGGATGAGCAGTTCTTC. It translates to CSAGFRGDEQFF. The J gene is TRBJ2-1, the V gene TRBV29-1; 7 bases are shared with TRBD2. CDR3 size: 12 residues. Trimming removed 7 bases from V and 8 bases from J; junction bases left unmatched: 8. Germline CDR1 is SQVTM and CDR2 is ANQGSEA.

The chain combines TRBV30 with TRBJ2-7; 7 bases line up with TRBD1. Germline trimming cut 3 bases from V and 2 bases from J; bases unmatched to any gene: 7. The CDR3 length is 14 residues. The germline CDR1 and CDR2 sequences are GTSNPN and SVGIG (reference sequence). CDR3 nucleotide sequence: TGTGCCTGGAGGGGACGAGACAGGGCCTACGAGCAGTACTTC. This sequence encodes CAWRGRDRAYEQYF.

The gene calls are TRBV5-1 and TRBJ2-7, with unresolved D. The CDR3 sequence is 14 residues long. V was shortened by 4 bases and J by 0 bases, with 11 bases between the two germline ends. Per the germline V gene, CDR1 is SGHRS and CDR2 is YFSETQ. The CDR3 DNA sequence: TGCGCCAGCAGCGCGGCGCTACACTCCTACGAGCAGTACTTC. Amino acids: CASSAALHSYEQYF.

V is TRBV29-1 and J is TRBJ2-1; possibly TRBD2 for D (6 bases). This CDR3 spans 15 amino acids. V shed 4 bases and J shed 0 bases, with 13 bases lying between them. Germline CDR1 is SQVTM and CDR2 is ANQGSEA. CDR3 amino acids: CSVAERASSYNEQFF. For the CDR3, the DNA is TGCAGCGTTGCGGAGCGGGCGAGCTCCTACAATGAGCAGTTCTTC.

The chain recombines TRBV4-3 with TRBJ2-3; D is undetermined. V gave up 4 bases and J gave up 5 bases, with 10 bases separating them. CDR1 LGHNA and CDR2 YSLEER come from the germline V gene. The CDR3 has 13 amino acids. CDR3 coding DNA: TGCGCCAGCAGCCTCCAGAACGGAGATACGCAGTATTTT. This translates into CASSLQNGDTQYF.

J is TRBJ2-1 and V is TRBV4-1; 7 bases agree with TRBD1. The CDR3 is 14 amino acids. With 5 bases clipped from V and 7 bases from J, the junction kept 8 bases outside the gene matches. Germline-derived CDR1 and CDR2 are MGHRA and YSYEKL. CDR3 sequence reads: CASSYSEDRNEQFF. DNA of the CDR3: TGCGCCAGCAGCTACTCCGAGGACAGGAATGAGCAGTTCTTC.

The CDR3 loop reads CASSPTGERHPFF. CDR3 coding DNA: TGTGCCAGCAGTCCTACGGGGGAGCGGCATCCGTTCTTC. The chain joins TRBV28 to TRBJ2-1; tentative D call: TRBD2 (6 bases). Trimming removed 5 bases from V and 15 bases from J, with 20 bases in between. The CDR3 sequence is 13 residues long. The germline V gene encodes CDR1 MDHEN and CDR2 SYDVKM. Full variable domain (remainder filled in from reference TRBV28 and TRBJ2-1): DVKVTQSSRYLVKRTGEKVFLECVQDMDHENMFWYRQDPGLGLRLIYFSYDVKMKEKGDIPEGYSVSREKKERFSLILESASTNQTSMYLCASSPTGERHPFFGPGTRLTVL.

The chain uses TRBV7-2 and TRBJ2-7; TRBD1 is a possible D gene (7 bases). The CDR3 is 15 amino acids. Deletions cut 1 base from V and 2 bases from J, with 12 bases between. Germline assignment: CDR1 SGHTA and CDR2 FQGNSA. The chain's CDR3 is CASSLVQGRTYEQYF. The CDR3 bases are TGTGCCAGCAGCTTAGTACAGGGGAGGACCTACGAGCAGTACTTC. The entire variable domain, with the rest obtained from reference TRBV7-2 and TRBJ2-7, is as follows: GAGVSQSPSNKVTEKGKDVELRCDPISGHTALYWYRQSLGQGLEFLIYFQGNSAPDKSGLPSDRFSAERTGGSVSTLTIQRTQQEDSAVYLCASSLVQGRTYEQYFGPGTRLTVT.